This T cell receptor (beta chain) was captured in a study of regulatory T cells in long-lasting Graves disease. Study as a whole: Positive TSH receptor antibodies alongside over 5 years of antithyroid drugs were what marked Graves' disease as persistent.

The time point was: persistent/refractory GD, antithyroid drugs over 5 years with positive TRAb. PBMCs were the source of the RNA used for TCR sequencing. CDR1 and CDR2 (germline): DFQATT, SNEGSKA (reference sequence). V was trimmed by 2 bases and J by 3 bases, leaving 11 bases between them. The CDR3 loop spans 13 amino acids. This clonotype was found a few times. What it recognizes is unknown. To make TCR beta libraries, researchers used iRepertoire HTBI primers and Arm-PCR of CDR3 regions. TCRdb recomputed calls from the multiplex PCR reads with MiXCR, one row per CDR3 protein. The sample shows about 660,000 distinct CDR3 sequences, about 32% of them seen only once. Study-wide points: Thyroid tissue was not studied; only peripheral blood was. Whereas about a thousand public clonotypes were shared by new patients, persistent patients shared more, at under 3,000. TRBV28, TRBJ1-2 and TRBJ2-5 emerged as the favored segments in persistent disease.

The material sequenced was peripheral blood mononuclear cells (PBMCs), taken when the disease was refractory, from a patient treated with antithyroid drugs. The chain recombines TRBV20-1 with TRBJ2-7, with D unresolved. The clonotype originates from a female donor with Graves disease. In DNA, the CDR3 is TGCAGTGCTAGACTGCCGAGCCTCTACGAGCAGTACTTC. Encoded protein: CSARLPSLYEQYF.